This TCR beta chain was found in a study of blood T cells in healthy people across ages. At least ten counts were recorded for this clonotype. For the second PCR, which ran for roughly 7 to 11 cycles, a sample-barcoded 5' primer and a J-beta primer mix were used. TCRdb fed the 5' RACE reads into MiXCR, producing one record per CDR3 protein. The table has 1.8 million or so distinct CDR3 sequences, around 40% seen once. The ends were cut back, 0 bases at V and 0 bases at J, with 10 bases in the middle. This CDR3 contains 15 residues. The germline CDR1 and CDR2 sequences are SQVTM and ANQGSEA. The sample comprised blood. The V and J genes are TRBV29-1 and TRBJ2-3; no firm D call. The clonotype was recovered from a human donor in good health. The CDR3 loop is CSVEEEPPSTDTQYF. In nucleotides, the CDR3 is TGCAGCGTTGAAGAGGAGCCCCCTAGCACAGATACGCAGTATTTT.